The 27 T cell receptor beta chains below were found in one sample sequenced in a study of Ad26.COV2.S vaccination and SARS-CoV-2 variants. Stated treatment: roughly 19 received Ad26.COV2.S at low or high dose, single or two shots; 5 received placebo; per-sample allocation not given. Day 63 after the first injection of vaccine or placebo was the sampling time. TCRdb keeps only in-frame clones here, not all; method: immunoSEQ multiplex PCR. Of roughly 250,000 clones in the sample, 87% were seen once. This specimen was peripheral blood, taken in a trial of Ad26.COV2.S vaccine versus placebo. The receptor set was obtained from a person aged 18-60 years who received the Ad26.COV2.S COVID-19 vaccine or a placebo.

This chain uses TRBV4-3 with TRBJ2-1; 9 bases map to TRBD2. CDR1 is LGHNA, CDR2 YSLEER, per germline. The CDR3 extends over 15 amino acids. The ends lost 4 bases at V and 4 bases at J; junction bases unmatched: 5. Here the CDR3 DNA reads TGCGCCAGCAGCCGAGGGCTAGCGGGGTACAATGAGCAGTTCTTC. Amino acid sequence: CASSRGLAGYNEQFF.

The V gene is TRBV6-2 or TRBV6-3, the J gene TRBJ2-3; D gene unclear. This CDR3 comprises 14 residues. Germline assignment: CDR1 MNHEY and CDR2 SVGEGT. With 2 bases removed from V and 4 bases from J, the gap between germline ends came to 10 bases. The chain's CDR3 is CASSYTLVPDTQYF. The DNA for the CDR3 is TGTGCCAGCAGTTACACCCTAGTTCCAGATACGCAGTATTTT.

V and J are TRBV14 and TRBJ2-2, with unresolved D. Germline values: CDR1 SGHDN, CDR2 FVKESK. This CDR3 has 16 amino acids. The V and J ends lost 0 bases and 3 bases respectively, with 11 bases between them. The CDR3, as DNA: TGTGCCAGCAGCCAAGACGCGCGACTTTACACCGGGGAGCTGTTTTTT. Translated, it gives CASSQDARLYTGELFF.

The V call is TRBV4-1, the J call TRBJ2-3; D is perhaps TRBD1 (5 bases). CDR1 and CDR2 from the germline V gene are MGHRA and YSYEKL. This CDR3 comprises 14 residues. The ends were cut back, 1 base at V and 0 bases at J, with 5 bases in the middle. The chain's CDR3 is CASSQAGSTDTQYF. CDR3 coding DNA: TGCGCCAGCAGCCAAGCAGGGAGCACAGATACGCAGTATTTT.

J is TRBJ2-1 and V is TRBV10-1; D might be TRBD2 (6 bases). The CDR3 has 15 residues. Trimming cost V 3 bases and J 10 bases, with 19 bases left between them. Germline CDR1 reads WNHNN; CDR2 reads SYGVQD (reference sequence). The CDR3 DNA reads as TGCGCCAGCAGTGAAGGAGGGGATCCCCTTAGAGAGCAGTTCTTC. Translated: CASSEGGDPLREQFF.

The chain couples TRBV18 to TRBJ1-2; no clear D gene. Germline V gene sequence: CDR1 KGHSH, CDR2 LQKENI. The CDR3 covers 13 residues. V lost 10 bases to trimming and J lost 4 bases, with 16 bases between them. CDR3: CATPARAGYGYTF. DNA for the CDR3: TGTGCCACCCCGGCCCGAGCGGGCTATGGCTACACCTTC.

This clone was seen a few times. J is TRBJ2-2 and V is TRBV4-1; D gene ambiguous. CDR3 size: 13 residues. V lost 6 bases and J 6 bases, leaving 11 bases between the germline ends. CDR1 and CDR2 from the germline V gene are MGHRA and YSYEKL. The CDR3 coding sequence is TGCGCCAGCAGGTCACCTGGGGCCGGGGAGCTGTTTTTT. This encodes CASRSPGAGELFF.

V and J are TRBV5-6 and TRBJ1-1; D is ambiguous. Germline CDR1 and CDR2: SGHDT and YYEEEE. This CDR3 has 14 amino acids. The V and J ends lost 5 bases and 0 bases respectively, with 11 bases between them. CDR3 DNA sequence: TGTGCCAGCAGTTGGGAGGGTGTGAACACTGAAGCTTTCTTT. The encoded protein is CASSWEGVNTEAFF. The full variable domain, with the rest looked up from reference TRBV5-6 and TRBJ1-1, is DAGVTQSPTHLIKTRGQQVTLRCSPKSGHDTVSWYQQALGQGPQFIFQYYEEEERQRGNFPDRFSGHQFPNYSSELNVNALLLGDSALYLCASSWEGVNTEAFFGQGTRLTVV.

The CDR3 DNA sequence: TGTGCCAGCAGCTTAAAGACAGAGACCCAGTACTTC. Translation: CASSLKTETQYF. The rearrangement joins TRBV7-8 to TRBJ2-5; D call uncertain. Germline CDR1 reads SGHVS; CDR2 reads FQNEAQ. The CDR3 loop spans 12 amino acids. Trimming stripped 2 bases from V and 4 bases from J, with 5 bases between.

Concerning this clone itself: Other DNA sequences of this sample code for an identical CDR3. J is TRBJ1-1 and V is TRBV6-2 or TRBV6-3; the D gene is possibly TRBD1 (5 bases). CDR3 length equals 15 residues. Trimming removed 3 bases at V and 0 bases at J, with 11 bases between. Germline CDR1 is MNHEY and CDR2 is SVGEGT. Written as DNA, the CDR3 is TGTGCCAGCAGTTATTCAGGGCTGATGAACACTGAAGCTTTCTTT. Its protein is CASSYSGLMNTEAFF.

V and J are TRBV5-1 and TRBJ2-1; 14 bases map to TRBD2. Losses at the gene ends were 4 bases for V and 4 bases for J; bases not matched to a gene: 7. The V gene's germline CDR1 is SGHRS and CDR2 YFSETQ. This CDR3 region has 17 residues. Written as DNA, the CDR3 is TGCGCCAGCAGCGGAGGACTAGCGGGGGGCCTTTACAATGAGCAGTTCTTC. It is translated as CASSGGLAGGLYNEQFF.

V and J are TRBV3-1 (or the pseudogene TRBV3-2) and TRBJ2-5, with 7 bases identical to TRBD2. The V gene's germline CDR1 is LGHDT and CDR2 YNNKEL (reference sequence). V lost 0 bases, J lost 10 bases, and 11 bases stayed unmatched. This CDR3 is built from 15 residues. The CDR3 here is CASSQEGRTAGDQYF. The CDR3 region has the DNA TGTGCCAGCAGCCAAGAAGGTAGGACTGCGGGGGACCAGTACTTC.

This chain connects TRBV6-4 to TRBJ1-5, with TRBD1 as a possible D gene (6 bases). V dropped 4 bases and J dropped 5 bases, with 9 bases sitting between them. CDR1 and CDR2 from the germline V gene are MRHNA and SNTAGT. There are 13 residues in the CDR3. This CDR3 reads CASSVDSYQPQHF. For the CDR3, the DNA is TGTGCCAGCAGTGTGGACAGCTATCAGCCCCAGCATTTT.

This sequence joins TRBV19 and TRBJ1-2; D call uncertain. Looked up from germline, CDR1 is LNHDA and CDR2 is SQIVND (reference sequence). The CDR3 sequence is 16 residues long. V was shortened by 5 bases and J by 0 bases, with 16 bases between the two germline ends. CDR3 sequence reads: CASSPLSASSNYGYTF. CDR3 in DNA: TGTGCCAGTAGTCCCCTGAGCGCCTCTTCTAACTATGGCTACACCTTC.

V and J are TRBV4-3 and TRBJ2-5; 11 bases fit TRBD2. J was trimmed by 2 bases and V by 2 bases; bases with no gene match: 10. The germline CDR1 and CDR2 sequences are LGHNA and YSLEER. The CDR3 runs to 18 residues. The CDR3 reads CASSQRPRLAGNQETQYF. The CDR3 DNA is TGCGCCAGCAGCCAAAGACCCCGACTAGCGGGGAATCAAGAGACCCAGTACTTC.

This clone was counted once. J is TRBJ1-6 and V is TRBV4-1; D is unclear. Germline V gene data show CDR1 as MGHRA and CDR2 as YSYEKL. Trimming took off 0 bases at V and 1 base at J, with 7 bases between the two ends. The CDR3 consists of 16 residues. Here the CDR3 reads CASSQEVQSYNSPLHF. The CDR3 nucleotides are TGCGCCAGCAGCCAAGAAGTGCAGTCCTATAATTCACCCCTCCACTTT.

In DNA form, the CDR3 reads TGTGCCAGCAGCTGGACTAGCGGGGGGACCGAGCAGTTCTTC. This encodes CASSWTSGGTEQFF. The gene calls are TRBV7-9 and TRBJ2-1; 14 bases fit TRBD2. The V gene end was trimmed by 4 bases and the J gene end by 10 bases; junction bases not matched to a gene: 3. CDR3 size: 14 residues. Germline CDR1 reads SEHNR; CDR2 reads FQNEAQ (reference sequence). Using reference TRBV7-9 and TRBJ2-1 for the parts outside the CDR3, the full variable domain is DTGVSQNPRHKITKRGQNVTFRCDPISEHNRLYWYRQTLGQGPEFLTYFQNEAQLEKSRLLSDRFSAERPKGSFSTLEIQRTEQGDSAMYLCASSWTSGGTEQFFGPGTRLTVL.

The CDR3 reads CASSEGSRTSTDTQYF. The CDR3 DNA follows: TGTGCCAGCAGTGAGGGTAGTAGGACTAGCACAGATACGCAGTATTTT. This chain connects TRBV6-1 to TRBJ2-3; perhaps TRBD2 as D (5 bases). The germline gives CDR1 MNHNS, CDR2 SASEGT. Trimming removed 3 bases from V and 0 bases from J, with 13 bases in between. This CDR3 is built from 16 residues.

This clone was counted a few times. The rearrangement joins TRBV6-1 to TRBJ1-4; the D gene is possibly TRBD1 (5 bases). From germline, CDR1 is MNHNS and CDR2 SASEGT. This CDR3 contains 15 residues. Between the trimmed V and J ends, which lost 0 bases and 7 bases, there was a span of 12 bases. Here the CDR3 reads CASSEAVTDFEKLFF. DNA for the CDR3: TGTGCCAGCAGTGAAGCGGTGACAGATTTTGAAAAACTGTTTTTT.

This rearrangement joins TRBV5-1 to TRBJ2-2, with a possible D match to TRBD2 (5 bases). The CDR3 length is 15 residues. Germline CDR1 and CDR2: SGHRS and YFSETQ. With 4 bases removed from V and 3 bases from J, the gap between germline ends came to 13 bases. The CDR3 is CASSPRGPHTGELFF. The DNA for the CDR3 is TGCGCCAGCAGCCCCCGAGGGCCCCACACCGGGGAGCTGTTTTTT.

The rearrangement joins TRBV7-2 to TRBJ2-5; D remains unclear. The germline CDR1 and CDR2 sequences are SGHTA and FQGNSA. Trimming cost V 0 bases and J 5 bases, with 13 bases left between them. The CDR3 spans 15 residues. CDR3 bases: TGTGCCAGCAGCTTAGCAGGCGACGGGCTGGAGACCCAGTACTTC. Translated, it gives CASSLAGDGLETQYF.

The CDR3 loop reads CAWSVQGNSPLHF. DNA of the CDR3: TGTGCCTGGAGTGTACAGGGAAATTCACCCCTCCACTTT. The chain recombines TRBV30 with TRBJ1-6; tentatively, D is TRBD1 (6 bases). The germline CDR1 and CDR2 sequences are GTSNPN and SVGIG (reference sequence). Trimming took off 0 bases at V and 7 bases at J, with 7 bases between the two ends. The CDR3 has 13 amino acids. Drawing the rest from reference TRBV30 and TRBJ1-6, the complete variable domain is SQTIHQWPATLVQPVGSPLSLECTVEGTSNPNLYWYRQAAGRGLQLLFYSVGIGQISSEVPQNLSASRPQDRQFILSSKKLLLSDSGFYLCAWSVQGNSPLHFGNGTRLTVT.

This chain links TRBV9 with TRBJ1-4; D not resolved. The V end was cut by 0 bases, the J end by 5 bases, with 8 bases between. The CDR3 is made up of 14 amino acids. CDR1 is SGDLS and CDR2 is YYNGEE in the germline V gene. The CDR3 DNA follows: TGTGCCAGCAGCGTAGAAGGTCTCAATGAAAAACTGTTTTTT. It is translated as CASSVEGLNEKLFF.

This chain uses TRBV6-5 with TRBJ2-7; 9 bases map to TRBD2. The germline V gene encodes CDR1 MNHEY and CDR2 SVGAGI. The CDR3 length is 15 residues. J was trimmed by 6 bases and V by 4 bases; bases with no gene match: 10. The CDR3 is CASSFSLAGTSEQYF. DNA for the CDR3: TGTGCCAGCAGTTTTTCTCTAGCGGGGACCTCCGAGCAGTACTTC.

This rearrangement joins TRBV7-3 to TRBJ2-5; D gene uncertain. CDR1 is SGHTA, CDR2 FQGTGA, per germline. The CDR3 contains 13 residues. The germline V and J ends were trimmed by 0 bases and 4 bases, with 6 bases remaining between them. The CDR3 region is CASSLTGVETQYF. The CDR3 DNA reads as TGTGCCAGCAGCTTAACTGGGGTAGAGACCCAGTACTTC.

V gene TRBV27 combines with J gene TRBJ1-2; 7 nucleotides line up with TRBD1. V gave up 5 bases and J gave up 4 bases; unmatched junction bases: 7. Germline V gene sequence: CDR1 MNHEY, CDR2 SMNVEV (reference sequence). The CDR3 is made up of 14 amino acids. CDR3 nucleotide sequence: TGTGCCAGCAGTCCCCGACAGGGCTTCTATGGCTACACCTTC. It specifies CASSPRQGFYGYTF.

This chain joins TRBV15 and TRBJ1-1; no firm D call. This CDR3 comprises 14 residues. Germline assignment: CDR1 LNHNV and CDR2 YYDKDF (reference sequence). V was cut by 0 bases and J by 1 base, with 6 bases left in between. This CDR3 is CATSRDYRNTEAFF. CDR3 nucleotides: TGTGCCACCAGCAGAGATTATAGGAACACTGAAGCTTTCTTT.